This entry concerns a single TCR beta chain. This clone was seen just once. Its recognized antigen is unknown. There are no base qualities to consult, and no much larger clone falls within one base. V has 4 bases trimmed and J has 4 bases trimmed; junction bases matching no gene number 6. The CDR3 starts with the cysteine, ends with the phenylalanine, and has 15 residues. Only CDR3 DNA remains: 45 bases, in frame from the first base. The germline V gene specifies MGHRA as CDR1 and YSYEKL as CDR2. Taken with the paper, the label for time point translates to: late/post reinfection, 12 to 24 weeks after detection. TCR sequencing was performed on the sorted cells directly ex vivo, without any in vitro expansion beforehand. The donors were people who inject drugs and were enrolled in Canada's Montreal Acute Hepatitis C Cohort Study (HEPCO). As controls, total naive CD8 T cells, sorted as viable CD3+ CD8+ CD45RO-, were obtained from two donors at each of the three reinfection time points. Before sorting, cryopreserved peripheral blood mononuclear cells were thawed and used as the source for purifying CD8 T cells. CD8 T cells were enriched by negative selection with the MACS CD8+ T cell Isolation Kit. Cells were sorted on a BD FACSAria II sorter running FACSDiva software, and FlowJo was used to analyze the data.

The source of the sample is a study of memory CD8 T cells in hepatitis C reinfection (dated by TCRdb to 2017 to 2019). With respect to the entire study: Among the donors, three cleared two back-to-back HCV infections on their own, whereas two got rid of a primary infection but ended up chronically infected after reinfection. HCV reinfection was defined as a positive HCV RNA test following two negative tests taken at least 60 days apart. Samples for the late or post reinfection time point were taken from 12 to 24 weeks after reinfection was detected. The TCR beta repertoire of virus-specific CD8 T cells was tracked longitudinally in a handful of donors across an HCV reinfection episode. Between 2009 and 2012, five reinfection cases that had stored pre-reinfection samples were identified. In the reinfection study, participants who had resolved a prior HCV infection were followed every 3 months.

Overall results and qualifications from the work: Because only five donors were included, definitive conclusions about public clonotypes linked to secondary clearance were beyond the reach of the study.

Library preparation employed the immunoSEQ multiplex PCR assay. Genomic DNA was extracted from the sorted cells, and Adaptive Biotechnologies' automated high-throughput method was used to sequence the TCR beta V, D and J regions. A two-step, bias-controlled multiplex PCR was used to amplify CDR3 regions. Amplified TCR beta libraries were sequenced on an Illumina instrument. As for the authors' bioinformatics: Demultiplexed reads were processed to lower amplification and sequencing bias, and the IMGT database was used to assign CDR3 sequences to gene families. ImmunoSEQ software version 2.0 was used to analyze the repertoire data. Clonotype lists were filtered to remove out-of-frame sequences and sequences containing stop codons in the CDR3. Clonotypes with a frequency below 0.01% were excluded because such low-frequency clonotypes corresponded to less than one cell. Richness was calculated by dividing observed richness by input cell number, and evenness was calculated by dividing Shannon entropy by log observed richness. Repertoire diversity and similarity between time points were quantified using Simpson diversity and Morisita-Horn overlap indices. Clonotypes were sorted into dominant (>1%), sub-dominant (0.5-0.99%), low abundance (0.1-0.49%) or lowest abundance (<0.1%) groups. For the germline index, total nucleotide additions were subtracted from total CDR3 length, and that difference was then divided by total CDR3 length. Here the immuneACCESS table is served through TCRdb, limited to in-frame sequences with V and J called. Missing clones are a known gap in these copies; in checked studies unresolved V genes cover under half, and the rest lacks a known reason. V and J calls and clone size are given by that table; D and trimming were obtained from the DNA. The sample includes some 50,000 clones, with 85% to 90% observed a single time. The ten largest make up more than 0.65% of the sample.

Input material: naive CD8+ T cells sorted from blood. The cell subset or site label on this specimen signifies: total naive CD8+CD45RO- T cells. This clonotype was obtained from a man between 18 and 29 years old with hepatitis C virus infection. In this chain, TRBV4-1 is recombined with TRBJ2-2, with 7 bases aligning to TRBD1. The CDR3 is CASSPTGLGTGELFF. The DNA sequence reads TGCGCCAGCAGCCCGACAGGGCTCGGCACCGGGGAGCTGTTTTTT.